This note documents a single T cell receptor beta chain sequence. Antigen: not known. These data come from a study of shared clonotypes between healthy human individuals. Study-wide points: It was the few donors that limited the genetic and exposure-history diversity represented. With several donors compared, around 5.4% of naive CD4 clonotypes were shared. Rarefaction gave evidence that sorted-subset sequencing remained incomplete despite large depth.

Per the original data handling: ImmunoSEQ junction-only sequences lacked quality scores, so their filtering differed. Assay used: immunoSEQ multiplex PCR; TCRdb lists only in-frame clones, some missing. V and J calls and clone size follow that table, whereas D and trimming were derived from the DNA. The sample lists approximately 2.3 million clones, approximately 95% occurring once. V was clipped by 4 bases and J by 2 bases; unmatched bases: 4. Germline CDR1 SGHNT, CDR2 YYREEE (reference sequence). This CDR3 has 15 amino acids. This chain uses TRBV5-4 with TRBJ2-3, with TRBD2 matching 10 bases. Sequencing used naive CD4+ T cells from PBMCs. As to subset: CD45RA+ positively selected. This TCR was sampled from a man in his late teens or twenties in good health. Some clones in this sample may be carry-over from other donors' samples. The CDR3 region has the DNA TGTGCCAGCAGCCGGACTAGCGGCGTCACAGATACGCAGTATTTT. It specifies CASSRTSGVTDTQYF.